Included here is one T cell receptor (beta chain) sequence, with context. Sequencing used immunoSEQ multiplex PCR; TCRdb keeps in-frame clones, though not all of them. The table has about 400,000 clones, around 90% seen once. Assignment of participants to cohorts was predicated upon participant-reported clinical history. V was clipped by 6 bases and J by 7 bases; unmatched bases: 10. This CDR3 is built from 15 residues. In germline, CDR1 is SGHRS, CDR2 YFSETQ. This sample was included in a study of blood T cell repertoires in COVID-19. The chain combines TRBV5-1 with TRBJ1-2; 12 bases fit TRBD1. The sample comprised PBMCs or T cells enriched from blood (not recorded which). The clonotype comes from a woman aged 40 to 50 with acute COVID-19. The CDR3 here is CASTHSGQGASGYTF. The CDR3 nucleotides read TGCGCCAGCACTCACTCGGGACAGGGGGCTTCTGGCTACACCTTC.